A single sample gave rise to the 8 T cell receptor beta chains below, sequenced in a study of T cells in Graves' hyperthyroidism and ophthalmopathy. The CDR3 regions of TCR beta were amplified from RNA transcripts. HTBI primers were used for first-round RT-PCR of the TCR CDR3. TCRdb recomputed calls from the multiplex PCR reads with MiXCR, one row per CDR3 protein. The sample records about 520,000 distinct CDR3 sequences, under 25% being singletons. Input material: blood. Source of these receptors: a man in his late teens or twenties with Graves' hyperthyroidism.

V and J are TRBV6-5 and TRBJ1-2; D is unclear. The CDR3 totals 14 residues. V was trimmed by 3 bases and J by 2 bases, leaving 10 bases between them. The V gene's germline CDR1 is MNHEY and CDR2 SVGAGI. The CDR3: CASSYRDPNYGYTF. The CDR3 nucleotides read TGTGCCAGCAGTTATCGAGACCCAAACTATGGCTACACCTTC.

The gene calls are TRBV5-1 and TRBJ1-2; the match to TRBD1 covers 8 bases. The CDR3 has 16 residues. V lost 2 bases to trimming and J lost 0 bases; unmatched junction nucleotides: 6. Germline V gene sequence: CDR1 SGHRS, CDR2 YFSETQ. As DNA, the CDR3 is TGCGCCAGCAGCTTTAGGACAGGGCGAGCTAACTATGGCTACACCTTC. This encodes CASSFRTGRANYGYTF. Variable domain in full (rest from reference TRBV5-1 and TRBJ1-2): KAGVTQTPRYLIKTRGQQVTLSCSPISGHRSVSWYQQTPGQGLQFLFEYFSETQRNKGNFPGRFSGRQFSNSRSEMNVSTLELGDSALYLCASSFRTGRANYGYTFGSGTRLTVV.

This clonotype occurred many times. V usage is TRBV6-2 or TRBV6-3 and J usage is TRBJ1-1; possible D gene TRBD1, 5 bases. Trimming took 6 bases from V and 2 from J, leaving 16 bases between them. Germline CDR1 is MNHEY and CDR2 is SVGEGT. The CDR3 spans 15 residues. The CDR3 here is CASRGQGRGNTEAFF. The CDR3 bases are TGTGCCAGCAGGGGGCAGGGACGGGGAAACACTGAAGCTTTCTTT.

This chain joins TRBV19 and TRBJ2-5; D is uncertain. Germline loops: CDR1 LNHDA, CDR2 SQIVND (reference sequence). This CDR3 spans 13 amino acids. V was pared by 1 base and J by 1 base, with 4 bases between. CDR3 DNA: TGTGCCAGTAGTATAGTAGGCCAAGAGACCCAGTACTTC. Protein: CASSIVGQETQYF.

This chain connects TRBV18 to TRBJ2-7; either TRBD1 or TRBD2 may supply D (6 bases each). CDR3 length: 16 residues. Germline V CDR1 and CDR2: KGHSH, LQKENI. The V end lost 3 bases, the J end lost 3 bases, and 18 bases lay between the germline ends. CDR3 amino acids: CASSPSRDKGGYEQYF. The CDR3 DNA sequence: TGTGCCAGCTCACCTTCCAGGGACAAGGGGGGCTACGAGCAGTACTTC.

In its sample, this clonotype was seen many times. The gene calls are TRBV28 and TRBJ2-5; perhaps D is TRBD1 or TRBD2 (5 bases each). CDR3 size: 14 residues. In germline, CDR1 is MDHEN, CDR2 SYDVKM. The V gene lost 7 bases and the J gene lost 7 bases, with 19 bases spanning the gap. Here the CDR3 reads CASTGTVEVPTQYF. DNA of the CDR3: TGTGCCAGCACGGGGACGGTAGAGGTTCCGACCCAGTACTTC.

This clonotype appeared many times. The chain has TRBV20-1 and TRBJ2-2, with D perhaps matching TRBD2 (7 bases). The V gene lost 7 bases and the J gene lost 7 bases, with 19 bases spanning the gap. The CDR3 is 14 residues long. Germline assignment: CDR1 DFQATT and CDR2 SNEGSKA (reference sequence). CDR3 DNA sequence: TGCAGTGGAGGCTTGGGGGGGGCAGGCGGGGAGCTGTTTTTT. Its protein product is CSGGLGGAGGELFF.

This clonotype has only a few counts. The chain has TRBV12-3 or TRBV12-4 and TRBJ2-2; weak D call: TRBD2 (5 bases). Trimming removed 7 bases at V and 6 bases at J, with 12 bases between. The CDR3 is 13 amino acids. The CDR3 DNA reads TGTGCCAGCACCCCGGGGTCCCCCGGGGAGCTGTTTTTT. Protein sequence: CASTPGSPGELFF.